The T cell receptor (beta chain) under discussion was sequenced for a study of cytomegalovirus exposure and HLA in healthy donors. Study results and caveats: TCR beta chains numbering more than 150 were designated cytomegalovirus-associated. Most of the TCR beta V segments (in an earlier analysis) were productive either about 87% or about 30% of the time.

Each of the donors was a healthy bone marrow donor. CDR1 and CDR2 (germline): MDHEN, SYDVKM. V lost 1 base and J 8 bases, leaving 20 bases between the germline ends. This CDR3 comprises 16 residues. PCR amplification relied on 60 Vbeta primers (plus 13 Jbeta primers). Repertoires were generated with immunoSEQ multiplex PCR, while TCRdb's copy carries only in-frame clones and drops some. The sample contains over 150,000 clones, around 80% of which appear only once. This clone was observed a single time. Its antigen is not known. Sequencing input: PBMCs. The V and J genes are TRBV28 and TRBJ1-2; D gene ambiguous. The source of this sequence is a woman in her 40s in good health and CMV-seronegative. As DNA, the CDR3 is TGTGCCAGCAGTTTATCGGGTATCGGGAACGCCGGGGGCTACACCTTC. Protein: CASSLSGIGNAGGYTF.